This note documents a single T cell receptor beta chain sequence. Before they entered the study, exposed participants had met a COVID-19 case within 2 weeks. This sample stems from a study of blood T cell repertoires in COVID-19. Study summary: Sources were T cells, B-cell-depleted T cells, or PBMCs; the material itself was cDNA or gDNA.

From germline, CDR1 is LNHDA and CDR2 SQIVND (reference sequence). V was cut by 2 bases and J by 0 bases, with 14 bases left in between. The CDR3 consists of 17 residues. The authors' processing: Amplified reference gene primers provided the basis for estimating nucleated cell counts. Method: immunoSEQ multiplex PCR; TCRdb's copy keeps in-frame clones and lacks some. V, J and clone size are taken as reported in that table, and D and trimming were inferred from the DNA itself. The sample consists of a few hundred thousand clones, just over 90% of them appearing once. Sequenced sample: PBMCs or T cells enriched from blood (not recorded which). The V call is TRBV19, the J call TRBJ1-3; D is ambiguous. The TCR was taken from a woman between 40 and 50 years old who had been exposed to COVID-19. In DNA, the CDR3 is TGTGCCAGTAGTATAAAGTGGCAGGCCCCCTCTGGAAACACCATATATTTT. It codes for CASSIKWQAPSGNTIYF.